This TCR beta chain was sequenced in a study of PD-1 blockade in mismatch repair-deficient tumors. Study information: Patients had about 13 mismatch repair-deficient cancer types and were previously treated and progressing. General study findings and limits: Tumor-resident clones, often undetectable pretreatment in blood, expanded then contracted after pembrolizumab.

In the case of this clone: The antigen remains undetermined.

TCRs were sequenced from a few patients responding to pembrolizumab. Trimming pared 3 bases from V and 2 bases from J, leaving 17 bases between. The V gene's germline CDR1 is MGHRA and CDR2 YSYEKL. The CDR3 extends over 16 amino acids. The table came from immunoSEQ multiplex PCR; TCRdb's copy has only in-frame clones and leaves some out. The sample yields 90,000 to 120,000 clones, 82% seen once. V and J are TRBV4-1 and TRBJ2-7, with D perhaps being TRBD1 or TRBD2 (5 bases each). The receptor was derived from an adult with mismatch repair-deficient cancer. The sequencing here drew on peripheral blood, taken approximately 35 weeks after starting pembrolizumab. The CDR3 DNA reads TGCGCCAGCAGCCAGGTCCCCGGGACCCTTACCTACGAGCAGTACTTC. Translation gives CASSQVPGTLTYEQYF.